This T cell receptor (beta chain) was documented in a study of beta chain features in type 1 diabetes. Study as a whole: Cell yields, gender and age were similar in healthy donors and patients. General study findings and limits: Researchers reported that naive, central memory and Treg TCRB repertoires appeared more similar in patients than in healthy donors.

This clone appeared a few times. Its target is unknown. Purity exceeding 95% was reached by all sorted populations. The investigators reverse transcribed all of the isolated RNA, so they sequenced expressed TCRB transcripts. About 3.6 million reads on average were seen across naive, central memory and regulatory T cell samples. Using immunoSEQ multiplex PCR, the repertoire was profiled, and TCRdb retains in-frame clones only, with some absent. Of 120,000 to 150,000 clones in the sample, about 44% were seen once. This receptor was identified in a man younger than 30 in good health. The sequencing sample was made of Tregs from blood.

The CDR3 DNA reads as TGTGCCAGCAGCTTAGATGTAGCGGGGGGACTGACAGATACGCAGTATTTT. Its translation: CASSLDVAGGLTDTQYF. The chain carries TRBV7-2 and TRBJ2-3; 10 bases agree with TRBD2. The V segment lost 1 base and the J segment 3 bases; nucleotides outside the gene matches: 7. CDR3 length equals 17 residues. Germline CDR1 reads SGHTA; CDR2 reads FQGNSA. The full variable domain, rest sourced from reference TRBV7-2 and TRBJ2-3, is GAGVSQSPSNKVTEKGKDVELRCDPISGHTALYWYRQSLGQGLEFLIYFQGNSAPDKSGLPSDRFSAERTGGSVSTLTIQRTQQEDSAVYLCASSLDVAGGLTDTQYFGPGTRLTVL.